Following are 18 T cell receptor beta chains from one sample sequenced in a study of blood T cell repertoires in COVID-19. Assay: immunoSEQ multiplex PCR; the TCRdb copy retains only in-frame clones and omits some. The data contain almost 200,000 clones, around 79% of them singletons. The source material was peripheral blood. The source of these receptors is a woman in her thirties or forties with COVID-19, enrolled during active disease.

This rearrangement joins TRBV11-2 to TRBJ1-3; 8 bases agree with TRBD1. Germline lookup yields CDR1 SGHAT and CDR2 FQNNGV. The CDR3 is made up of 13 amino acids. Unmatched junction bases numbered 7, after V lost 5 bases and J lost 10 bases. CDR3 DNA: TGTGCCAGCAGCCGCGGACAGGGTTTGACCATATATTTT. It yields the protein CASSRGQGLTIYF.

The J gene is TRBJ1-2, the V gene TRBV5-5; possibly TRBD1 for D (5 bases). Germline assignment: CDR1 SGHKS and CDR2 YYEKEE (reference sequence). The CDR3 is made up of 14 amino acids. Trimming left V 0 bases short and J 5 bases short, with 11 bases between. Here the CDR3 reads CASSLDQGGYGYTF. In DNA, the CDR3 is TGTGCCAGCAGCTTGGACCAGGGAGGGTATGGCTACACCTTC.

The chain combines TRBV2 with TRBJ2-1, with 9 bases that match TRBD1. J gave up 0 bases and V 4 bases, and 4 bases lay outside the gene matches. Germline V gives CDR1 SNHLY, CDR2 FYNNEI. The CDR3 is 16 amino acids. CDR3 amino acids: CASSAGTGSSYNEQFF. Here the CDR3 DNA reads TGTGCCAGCAGTGCCGGGACAGGGAGCTCCTACAATGAGCAGTTCTTC.

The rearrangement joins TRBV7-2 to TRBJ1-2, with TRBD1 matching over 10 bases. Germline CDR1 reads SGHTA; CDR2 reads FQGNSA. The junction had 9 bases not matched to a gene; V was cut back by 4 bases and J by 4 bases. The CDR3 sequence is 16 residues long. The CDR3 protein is CASSSSGTGALYGYTF. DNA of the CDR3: TGTGCCAGCAGCTCCTCCGGGACAGGGGCCCTCTATGGCTACACCTTC.

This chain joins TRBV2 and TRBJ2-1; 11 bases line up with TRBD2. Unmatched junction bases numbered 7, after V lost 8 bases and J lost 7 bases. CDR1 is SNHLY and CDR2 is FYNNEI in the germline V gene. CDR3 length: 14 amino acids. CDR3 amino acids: CASLLAGGWNEQFF. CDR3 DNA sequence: TGTGCCAGCCTTCTAGCGGGAGGATGGAATGAGCAGTTCTTC.

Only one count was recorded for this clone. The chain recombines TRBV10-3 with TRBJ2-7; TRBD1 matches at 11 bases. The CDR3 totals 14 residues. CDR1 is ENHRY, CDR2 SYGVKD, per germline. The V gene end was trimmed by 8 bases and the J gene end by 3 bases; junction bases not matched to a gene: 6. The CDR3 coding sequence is TGTGCCATCGGGGGGGACAGGGGGAACTACGAGCAGTACTTC. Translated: CAIGGDRGNYEQYF.

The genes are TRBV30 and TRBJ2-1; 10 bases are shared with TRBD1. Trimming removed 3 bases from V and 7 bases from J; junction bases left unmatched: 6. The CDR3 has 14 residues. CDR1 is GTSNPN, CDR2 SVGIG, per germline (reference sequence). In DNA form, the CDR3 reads TGTGCCTGGAGGGCCTGGGACAGGGGAAATGAGCAGTTCTTC. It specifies CAWRAWDRGNEQFF.

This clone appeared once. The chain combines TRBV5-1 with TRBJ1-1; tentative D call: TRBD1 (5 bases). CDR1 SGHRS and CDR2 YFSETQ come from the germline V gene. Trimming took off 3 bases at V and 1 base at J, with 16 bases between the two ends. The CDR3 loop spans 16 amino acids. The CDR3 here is CASSSARGASNTEAFF. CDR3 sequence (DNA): TGCGCCAGCAGCTCGGCCCGTGGGGCATCGAACACTGAAGCTTTCTTT.

The CDR3 spells CASSWGTSGNEQFF. Written as DNA, the CDR3 is TGCGCCAGCAGCTGGGGTACTAGCGGCAATGAGCAGTTCTTC. The V and J genes are TRBV5-1 and TRBJ2-1; 8 bases match TRBD2. CDR3 length: 14 residues. Germline values: CDR1 SGHRS, CDR2 YFSETQ. V was pared by 3 bases and J by 6 bases, with 5 bases of the junction left unmatched.

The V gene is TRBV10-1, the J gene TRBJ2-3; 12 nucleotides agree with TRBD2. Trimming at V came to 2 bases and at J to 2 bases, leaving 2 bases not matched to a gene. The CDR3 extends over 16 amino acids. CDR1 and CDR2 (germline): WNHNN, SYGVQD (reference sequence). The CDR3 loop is CASSETSGRNTDTQYF. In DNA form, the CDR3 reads TGCGCCAGCAGTGAGACTAGCGGGAGGAACACAGATACGCAGTATTTT.

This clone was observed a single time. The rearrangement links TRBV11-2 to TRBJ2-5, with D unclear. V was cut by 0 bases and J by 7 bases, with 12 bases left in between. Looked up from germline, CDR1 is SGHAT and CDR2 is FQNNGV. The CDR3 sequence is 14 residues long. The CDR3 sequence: CASSLDHTFGTQYF. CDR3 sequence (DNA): TGTGCCAGCAGCTTAGACCACACGTTTGGGACCCAGTACTTC.

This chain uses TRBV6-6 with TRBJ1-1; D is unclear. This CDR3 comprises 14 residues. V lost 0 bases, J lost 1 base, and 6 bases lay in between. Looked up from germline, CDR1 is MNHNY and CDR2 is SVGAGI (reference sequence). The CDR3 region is CASSYSSPNTEAFF. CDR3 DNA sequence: TGTGCCAGCAGTTACTCGTCTCCGAACACTGAAGCTTTCTTT.

In DNA, the CDR3 is TGCGCCAGCAGCTTGGACGACACCCTTTGGAACGAGCAGTACTTC. This translates into CASSLDDTLWNEQYF. This chain connects TRBV5-1 to TRBJ2-7; D unresolved. Per the germline V gene, CDR1 is SGHRS and CDR2 is YFSETQ. The CDR3 extends over 15 amino acids. Trimming left V 0 bases short and J 5 bases short, with 15 bases between.

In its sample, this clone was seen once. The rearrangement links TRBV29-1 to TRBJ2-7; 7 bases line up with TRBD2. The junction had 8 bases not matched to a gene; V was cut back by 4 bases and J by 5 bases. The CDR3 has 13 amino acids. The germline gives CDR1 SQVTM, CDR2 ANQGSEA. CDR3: CSVAIGLVDEQYF. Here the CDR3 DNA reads TGCAGCGTTGCTATCGGACTAGTAGACGAGCAGTACTTC.

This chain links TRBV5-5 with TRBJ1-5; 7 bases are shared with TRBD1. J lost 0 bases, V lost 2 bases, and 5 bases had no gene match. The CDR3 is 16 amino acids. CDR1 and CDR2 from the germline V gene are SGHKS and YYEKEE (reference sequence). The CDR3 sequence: CASSFTGVFSNQPQHF. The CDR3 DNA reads TGTGCCAGCAGCTTTACAGGGGTTTTTAGCAATCAGCCCCAGCATTTT.

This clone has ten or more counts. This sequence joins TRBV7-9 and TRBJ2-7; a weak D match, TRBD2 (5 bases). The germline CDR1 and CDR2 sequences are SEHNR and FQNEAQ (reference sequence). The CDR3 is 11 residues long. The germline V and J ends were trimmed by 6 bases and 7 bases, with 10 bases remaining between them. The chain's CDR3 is CASSDYVEQYF. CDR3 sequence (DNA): TGTGCCAGCAGTGACTACGTGGAGCAGTACTTC.

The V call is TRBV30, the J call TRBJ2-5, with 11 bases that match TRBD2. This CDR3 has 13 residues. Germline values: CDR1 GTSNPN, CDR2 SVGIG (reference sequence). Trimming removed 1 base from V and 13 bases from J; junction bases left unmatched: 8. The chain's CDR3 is CAWSERLAGIRYF. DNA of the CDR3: TGTGCCTGGAGTGAACGACTAGCGGGGATTAGGTACTTC.

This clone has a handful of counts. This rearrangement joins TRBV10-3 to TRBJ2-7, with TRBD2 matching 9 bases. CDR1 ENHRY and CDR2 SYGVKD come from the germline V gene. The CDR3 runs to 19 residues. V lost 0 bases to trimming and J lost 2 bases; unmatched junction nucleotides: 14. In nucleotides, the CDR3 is TGTGCCATCAGTGAGTCGCCCGCCACCGGGACTAGCCTCACCTACGAGCAGTACTTC. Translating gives CAISESPATGTSLTYEQYF.